This T cell receptor (beta chain) was profiled in a study of T cell responses to AZD1222 COVID-19 vaccine. Notes on the study in general: Dominant CD4 TCR responses targeted spike regions 160-218 and 743-854. Unmutated regions of variants are reportedly targeted by nearly half of spike-specific TCRs. Most donors were white British, females outnumbered males, and clonal diversity was possibly underestimated.

The table came from immunoSEQ multiplex PCR; TCRdb's copy has only in-frame clones and leaves some out. The sample includes some 180,000 clones, over 80% seen only once; the top ten take 1%. This CDR3 is 13 amino acids long. The V and J ends lost 0 bases and 6 bases respectively, with 7 bases between them. Germline V gives CDR1 SGHKS, CDR2 YYEKEE (reference sequence). A remark on this clone: Its target is not known.

This sample comprised peripheral blood, obtained 28 days after the second dose of the MenACWY control vaccine. The chain is built from TRBV5-5 and TRBJ1-5; tentative D call: TRBD1 (5 bases). This clonotype was obtained from an adult who received the MenACWY meningococcal vaccine as a control. CDR3 sequence: CASSLGQPQPQHF. CDR3 sequence (DNA): TGTGCCAGCAGCTTGGGACAGCCTCAGCCCCAGCATTTT.